These T cell receptor beta chains were read from a single sample in a study of blood T cell repertoires in COVID-19. Libraries were prepared by immunoSEQ multiplex PCR; TCRdb keeps only in-frame clonotypes and omits some of them. Here the sample spans around 170,000 clones, around 84% being singletons. Sequenced: peripheral blood. These receptors were obtained from a man aged 25 to 40 with active or convalescent COVID-19. Both conserved end residues are part of each CDR3. The D gene is left open where the match is weak. Clone size is stated in some rows and not others, as once, few, many or a class when expanded.

v_gene	d_gene	abundance	j_gene	CDR3aa
TRBV2	TRBD1	few	TRBJ1-2	CAGATTGMGYTF
TRBV27	.	.	TRBJ1-1	CASSVTNSGNTEAFF
TRBV7-9	TRBD2	.	TRBJ2-1	CASSSEGGTSVYNEQFF
TRBV10-3	TRBD1	.	TRBJ1-6	CAISESGGGLNSPLHF
TRBV5-1	.	.	TRBJ1-2	CASSLDGANYGYTF
TRBV10-3	.	.	TRBJ2-7	CAISERTDSYEQYF
TRBV6-5	.	once	TRBJ2-1	CASSYFGQPDNEQFF
TRBV25-1	.	.	TRBJ1-2	CASSDSSSGYGYTF
TRBV4-2	.	.	TRBJ1-2	CASSREASSGYGYTF
TRBV3-1/TRBV3-2	.	.	TRBJ2-5	CASSQGTTLGETQYF
TRBV15	.	.	TRBJ1-5	CATSNRLNQPQHF
TRBV11-2	TRBD1	.	TRBJ2-5	CASSFAQGAETQYF
TRBV5-1	TRBD1	.	TRBJ2-1	CASSVYATGGLHRSYNEQFF
TRBV6-2/TRBV6-3	TRBD1	once	TRBJ1-5	CASSTRDRNQPQHF
TRBV14	.	.	TRBJ1-1	CASSQVSQGNTEAFF
TRBV4-3	TRBD1	.	TRBJ2-7	CASSQERDGQGTYEQYF
TRBV10-3	.	.	TRBJ2-2	CAIGSGLDGELFF
TRBV9	.	.	TRBJ1-2	CASSVEEGAVRTF
TRBV7-9	.	few	TRBJ1-4	CASSPTVLNEKLFF
TRBV7-9	TRBD1	.	TRBJ2-3	CASSSGDRGTDTQYF
TRBV25-1	.	.	TRBJ1-6	CASRRGTDSPLHF
TRBV7-9	.	.	TRBJ2-2	CASSPGDYNTGELFF
TRBV6-5	TRBD1	.	TRBJ2-1	CASRRQGTDREQFF
TRBV5-4	.	few	TRBJ1-6	CASSLDRSSYNSPLHF
TRBV10-1	.	once	TRBJ2-3	CASSESTDFPDTQYF
TRBV5-1	.	.	TRBJ1-4	CASSRGGAEEKLFF
TRBV2	TRBD2	.	TRBJ2-1	CASTAGAGDEQFF
TRBV6-5	.	.	TRBJ2-1	CASMSWGITYNEQFF
TRBV7-9	TRBD1	.	TRBJ1-1	CASSLVRDRAFF
TRBV7-9	TRBD1	.	TRBJ2-1	CASSGSGTGSIYEQFF
TRBV10-2	TRBD2	few	TRBJ2-7	CASLGLAGVEQYF
TRBV6-5	.	.	TRBJ1-5	CASTRGSNQPQHF